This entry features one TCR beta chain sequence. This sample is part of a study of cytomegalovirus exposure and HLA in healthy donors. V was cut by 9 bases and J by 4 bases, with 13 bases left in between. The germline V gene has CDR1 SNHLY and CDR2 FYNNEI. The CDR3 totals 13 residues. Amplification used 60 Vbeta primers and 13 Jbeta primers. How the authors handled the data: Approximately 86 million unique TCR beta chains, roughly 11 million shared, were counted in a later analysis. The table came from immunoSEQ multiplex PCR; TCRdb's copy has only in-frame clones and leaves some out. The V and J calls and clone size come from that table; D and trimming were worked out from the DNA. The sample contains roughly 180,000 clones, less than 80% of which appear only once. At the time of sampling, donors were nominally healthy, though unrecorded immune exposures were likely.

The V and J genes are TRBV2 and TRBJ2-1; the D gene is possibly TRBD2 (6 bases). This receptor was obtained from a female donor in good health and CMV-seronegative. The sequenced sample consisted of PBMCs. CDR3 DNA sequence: TGTGCCAGGGCCGGGACTGGGTACAATGAGCAGTTCTTC. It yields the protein CARAGTGYNEQFF.